Listed below are T cell receptor beta chains from one sample, sequenced in a study of identical twins. One entry per CDR3 protein, called by TCRdb with MiXCR from the 5' RACE reads. Altogether around 1.7 million distinct CDR3 sequences are present, less than 35% being singletons, with the ten largest covering around 0.25%. Sequences were obtained from cord blood. The receptors stem from a newborn girl in good health. The CDR3 runs from the conserved cysteine through the conserved F or W. The D gene is left open where the match is weak. Rows may omit the clone size; those that give it use once, few, many or a size class.

TRBV4-1	NA	NA	13	TRBJ2-7	CASSVRASYEQYF	TGCGCCAGCAGCGTCCGGGCCTCCTACGAGCAGTACTTC
TRBV20-1	few	TRBD1	15	TRBJ2-5	CSAKRTGLYLKTQYF	TGCAGTGCTAAAAGGACAGGGCTCTACCTTAAGACCCAGTACTTC
TRBV20-1	few	TRBD1	13	TRBJ1-2	CSASRGPSYGYTF	TGCAGTGCTAGTAGGGGGCCAAGCTATGGCTACACCTTC
TRBV12-3/TRBV12-4	few	NA	13	TRBJ2-7	CASSLHFSYEQYF	TGTGCCAGCAGTTTGCACTTTTCCTACGAGCAGTACTTC
TRBV20-1	NA	NA	16	TRBJ2-7	CSARDEVVGGSYEQYF	TGCAGTGCTAGAGATGAGGTGGTGGGGGGATCCTACGAGCAGTACTTC
TRBV5-1	few	NA	16	TRBJ2-4	CASSLTPGWTKNIQYF	TGCGCCAGCAGCTTGACCCCGGGTTGGACCAAAAACATTCAGTACTTC
TRBV6-6	NA	TRBD1	15	TRBJ1-2	CASSSTTQGRDGYTF	TGTGCCAGCAGCTCAACGACACAGGGGCGAGATGGCTACACCTTC
TRBV20-1	few	TRBD2	17	TRBJ2-1	CSATHYKAGGYYNEQFF	TGCAGTGCTACCCACTATAAAGCGGGGGGGTATTACAATGAGCAGTTCTTC
TRBV24-1	once	TRBD1	15	TRBJ2-2	CATSDFGQGTGELFF	TGTGCCACCAGTGATTTTGGACAGGGGACCGGGGAGCTGTTTTTT
TRBV29-1	NA	TRBD1	13	TRBJ2-3	CSSDRGHTDTQYF	TGCAGCAGCGACAGGGGGCACACAGATACGCAGTATTTT